A single sample gave rise to the 17 T cell receptor beta chains below, sequenced in a study of cytomegalovirus exposure and HLA in healthy donors. Use of 60 Vbeta and 13 Jbeta primers characterized the PCR. Sequenced by immunoSEQ multiplex PCR; TCRdb stores in-frame clones only, minus some. The sample lists 100,000 to 150,000 clones; 60% to 80% were seen once. Sequencing used PBMCs. All receptors come from a woman aged 45-65 years in good health and CMV-seronegative.

Written as DNA, the CDR3 is TGTGCCAGTAGTTCCGGGACAGGGGGTCCTCAGCCCCAGCATTTT. Translation: CASSSGTGGPQPQHF. The chain has TRBV19 and TRBJ1-5; 11 bases align to TRBD1. With 5 bases clipped from V and 6 bases from J, the junction kept 6 bases outside the gene matches. The CDR3 loop spans 15 amino acids. The germline V gene encodes CDR1 LNHDA and CDR2 SQIVND (reference sequence).

The rearrangement uses TRBV19 and TRBJ1-5; 8 bases are a match to TRBD1. V dropped 4 bases and J dropped 6; count of bases not matched to a gene: 2. CDR1 and CDR2 (germline): LNHDA, SQIVND (reference sequence). This CDR3 is 13 amino acids long. The DNA of the CDR3 is TGTGCCAGTAGTAACGACAGGGGTCAGCCCCAGCATTTT. This codes for CASSNDRGQPQHF.

The chain recombines TRBV5-6 with TRBJ2-5; D unclear. V dropped 2 bases and J dropped 4 bases, with 12 bases sitting between them. Germline loops: CDR1 SGHDT, CDR2 YYEEEE. The CDR3 covers 14 residues. The CDR3 DNA follows: TGTGCCAGCAGCTTTCCTCCCGAGGTAGAGACCCAGTACTTC. Translation: CASSFPPEVETQYF.

For this clone: The junction departs from germline at one end; a sequencing error may be responsible. The CDR3 sequence is CSSSPTSGIYNEQFF. The CDR3 DNA is TGTTCCAGCAGCCCTACTAGCGGGATTTACAATGAGCAGTTCTTC. The chain has TRBV7-9 and TRBJ2-1, with 10 nucleotides matching TRBD2. CDR3 length: 15 residues. The germline CDR1 and CDR2 sequences are SEHNR and FQNEAQ (reference sequence).

This clone appeared once. The chain couples TRBV11-3 to TRBJ2-2; TRBD2 agrees at 8 bases. Unmatched junction bases numbered 11, after V lost 5 bases and J lost 3 bases. Per germline, CDR1 SGHNT and CDR2 YENEEA. The CDR3 sequence is 17 residues long. The CDR3, as DNA: TGTGCCAGCAGCGCCCAACCGGGACTAGAAGACACCGGGGAGCTGTTTTTT. It specifies CASSAQPGLEDTGELFF. The full variable domain, in which reference TRBV11-3 and TRBJ2-2 provide the parts outside the CDR3, is EAGVVQSPRYKIIEKKQPVAFWCNPISGHNTLYWYLQNLGQGPELLIRYENEEAVDDSQLPKDRFSAERLKGVDSTLKIQPAELGDSAVYLCASSAQPGLEDTGELFFGEGSRLTVL.

The rearrangement joins TRBV5-1 to TRBJ1-6; D perhaps matches TRBD1 (5 bases). Trimming pared 0 bases from V and 8 bases from J, leaving 9 bases between. This CDR3 is 14 amino acids long. Looked up from germline, CDR1 is SGHRS and CDR2 is YFSETQ. The CDR3 loop reads CASSLGQRDSPLHF. The CDR3 DNA follows: TGCGCCAGCAGCTTGGGACAGCGGGATTCACCCCTCCACTTT.

The rearrangement joins TRBV7-2 to TRBJ1-2; D not certain. The CDR3 totals 11 residues. The V gene lost 4 bases and the J gene lost 13 bases, with 13 bases spanning the gap. Germline V gene data show CDR1 as SGHTA and CDR2 as FQGNSA. CDR3: CASSSSGRRTF. The DNA for the CDR3 is TGTGCCAGCAGCTCCTCGGGAAGGCGCACCTTC. Using reference TRBV7-2 and TRBJ1-2 for the parts outside the CDR3, the full variable domain is GAGVSQSPSNKVTEKGKDVELRCDPISGHTALYWYRQSLGQGLEFLIYFQGNSAPDKSGLPSDRFSAERTGGSVSTLTIQRTQQEDSAVYLCASSSSGRRTFGSGTRLTVV.

This sequence joins TRBV27 and TRBJ2-1; 10 bases match TRBD2. The CDR3 covers 16 residues. J was trimmed by 9 bases and V by 2 bases; bases with no gene match: 10. Germline CDR1 reads MNHEY; CDR2 reads SMNVEV (reference sequence). In DNA, the CDR3 is TGTGCCAGCAGTTTAGAGGCTAGCGGGAGCGTTGGTGAGCAGTTCTTC. Translated: CASSLEASGSVGEQFF.

V usage is TRBV7-2 and J usage is TRBJ2-7; 13 nucleotides match TRBD2. The germline gives CDR1 SGHTA, CDR2 FQGNSA. Germline trimming cut 1 base from V and 4 bases from J; bases unmatched to any gene: 1. The CDR3 totals 15 residues. CDR3: CASSLGTSGRYEQYF. The DNA for the CDR3 is TGTGCCAGCAGCTTAGGGACTAGCGGGAGATACGAGCAGTACTTC.

V is TRBV18 and J is TRBJ1-1; possibly TRBD1 for D (5 bases). The CDR3 loop spans 11 amino acids. Germline values: CDR1 KGHSH, CDR2 LQKENI. Trimming pared 1 base from V and 8 bases from J, leaving 5 bases between. As DNA, the CDR3 is TGTGCCAGCTCACCACGACAGGAAGCTTTCTTT. Its translation: CASSPRQEAFF.

This clone was recorded a few times. CDR3 protein: CASSSDRTNTEAFF. The CDR3, as DNA: TGTGCCAGCAGCTCGGACAGGACTAACACTGAAGCTTTCTTT. The chain joins TRBV11-1 to TRBJ1-1, with TRBD1 matching over 7 bases. This CDR3 region has 14 residues. Germline-derived CDR1 and CDR2 are SGHAT and FQDESV (reference sequence). V trimming: 4 bases; J trimming: 2 bases; junction bases outside the gene matches: 4.

This chain uses TRBV28 with TRBJ2-1; 12 bases line up with TRBD1. CDR1 is MDHEN, CDR2 SYDVKM, per germline. The trim removed 5 bases at V and 8 bases at J, leaving 19 bases unmatched. The CDR3 consists of 19 residues. CDR3 in DNA: TGTGCCAGCAGTCCGCGCGCTTTCCGGCGGGGACAGGGGGCCGATGAGCAGTTCTTC. Residues: CASSPRAFRRGQGADEQFF.

The rearrangement links TRBV28 to TRBJ2-3; TRBD1 aligns across 8 bases. The germline V gene has CDR1 MDHEN and CDR2 SYDVKM. The CDR3 is 15 residues long. The J segment lost 3 bases and the V segment lost 2 bases, leaving 4 bases of the junction unmatched. CDR3 residues: CASSLAGGETDTQYF. The CDR3 DNA follows: TGTGCCAGCAGTTTAGCAGGGGGCGAGACAGATACGCAGTATTTT.

This clone occurred once. V is TRBV19 and J is TRBJ1-5; D is unresolved. Trimming cost V 3 bases and J 5 bases, with 8 bases left between them. Germline V CDR1 and CDR2: LNHDA, SQIVND (reference sequence). The CDR3 is made up of 13 amino acids. CDR3 sequence (DNA): TGTGCCAGTAGTATCGGCCGGGATCAGCCCCAGCATTTT. It encodes CASSIGRDQPQHF. The full variable domain, with the rest looked up from reference TRBV19 and TRBJ1-5, is DGGITQSPKYLFRKEGQNVTLSCEQNLNHDAMYWYRQDPGQGLRLIYYSQIVNDFQKGDIAEGYSVSREKKESFPLTVTSAQKNPTAFYLCASSIGRDQPQHFGDGTRLSIL.

The V call is TRBV5-1, the J call TRBJ2-5; D remains unclear. The DNA matches TRBJ2-7 better at its end, which makes the J call doubtful. Per germline, CDR1 SGHRS and CDR2 YFSETQ. The CDR3 consists of 14 residues. For the CDR3, the DNA is TGCGCCAGCAGCTTGGACGAGTTGGGCCACGAGCAGTACTTC. This translates into CASSLDELGHEQYF.

The chain combines TRBV28 with TRBJ1-5; TRBD1 is a possible D gene (5 bases). The germline CDR1 and CDR2 sequences are MDHEN and SYDVKM. V lost 4 bases and J lost 5, with 21 bases in between. The CDR3 spans 17 residues. The CDR3 region is CASSSLQRVGLHQPQHF. The CDR3 bases are TGTGCCAGCAGTTCCCTGCAACGTGTGGGACTACATCAGCCCCAGCATTTT.

This chain connects TRBV30 to TRBJ2-2; TRBD1 matches at 10 bases. CDR3 length: 18 residues. V lost 4 bases to trimming and J lost 3 bases; unmatched junction nucleotides: 14. Germline-derived CDR1 and CDR2 are GTSNPN and SVGIG (reference sequence). DNA for the CDR3: TGTGCCTGGATGAGGGGATCGGGACAGGGGTGGGACACCGGGGAGCTGTTTTTT. Protein sequence: CAWMRGSGQGWDTGELFF.